Shown below are 20 T cell receptor beta chains from a single sample sequenced in a study of T cell responses to AZD1222 COVID-19 vaccine. The data were produced by immunoSEQ multiplex PCR, yet TCRdb's version contains in-frame clones alone and is incomplete. The table shows 130,000 to 150,000 clones, with 80% to 90% occurring only once. Source: peripheral blood, taken on day 0 of AZD1222 vaccination. The receptor source for this set is an adult in good health.

The chain combines TRBV21-1 with TRBJ1-2. TRBV21-1 is termed a pseudogene. There are 12 residues in the CDR3. CDR3 DNA: TGTGCCATCGGCGGGAACAGCGATGGCTACACCTTC. The encoded protein is CAIGGNSDGYTF.

The chain joins TRBV29-1 to TRBJ2-3; a possible D gene is TRBD2 (6 bases). CDR1 SQVTM and CDR2 ANQGSEA come from the germline V gene. This CDR3 has 15 residues. V was pared by 5 bases and J by 2 bases, with 17 bases between. The CDR3 DNA reads TGCAGCGTTCAGAAGCGCGGGACCCTCACAGATACGCAGTATTTT. This translates into CSVQKRGTLTDTQYF.

This chain connects TRBV6-2 or TRBV6-3 to TRBJ2-7; D is possibly TRBD2 (6 bases). V lost 6 bases and J 1 base, leaving 13 bases between the germline ends. The CDR3 runs to 14 residues. In germline, CDR1 is MNHEY, CDR2 SVGEGT. The CDR3 here is CASRPRLVSYEQYF. CDR3 nucleotides: TGTGCCAGCAGGCCTCGACTAGTATCCTACGAGCAGTACTTC.

The chain uses TRBV7-2 and TRBJ2-5; TRBD2 might be the D (6 bases). The germline V gene has CDR1 SGHTA and CDR2 FQGNSA. Trimming stripped 5 bases from V and 1 base from J, with 17 bases between. This CDR3 region has 16 residues. The CDR3 nucleotides are TGTGCCAGCAGCCACCAAGGCTTGGGGGGCCAAGAGACCCAGTACTTC. As protein: CASSHQGLGGQETQYF.

This sequence joins TRBV27 and TRBJ2-2, with D unresolved. V dropped 0 bases and J dropped 2 bases, with 13 bases sitting between them. This CDR3 has 17 amino acids. Germline CDR1 is MNHEY and CDR2 is SMNVEV (reference sequence). CDR3 DNA: TGTGCCAGCAGTTTATCTCCTACTGCACCCAACACCGGGGAGCTGTTTTTT. It encodes CASSLSPTAPNTGELFF.

The chain combines TRBV5-1 with TRBJ2-2, with 11 positions matching TRBD1. Germline assignment: CDR1 SGHRS and CDR2 YFSETQ. The CDR3 totals 16 residues. Germline trimming cut 0 bases from V and 2 bases from J; bases unmatched to any gene: 0. The CDR3 sequence: CASSLGTGGNTGELFF. The CDR3 DNA follows: TGCGCCAGCAGCTTGGGGACAGGGGGCAACACCGGGGAGCTGTTTTTT.

The V call is TRBV27, the J call TRBJ1-5; D remains unclear. CDR3 size: 16 residues. The V end lost 3 bases, the J end lost 0 bases, and 12 bases lay between the germline ends. The germline gives CDR1 MNHEY, CDR2 SMNVEV (reference sequence). The CDR3 DNA follows: TGTGCCAGCAGTTTGGTAATGGGTAATAGCAATCAGCCCCAGCATTTT. It is translated as CASSLVMGNSNQPQHF.

The chain couples TRBV28 to TRBJ1-3; D is uncertain. The germline gives CDR1 MDHEN, CDR2 SYDVKM. This CDR3 region has 18 residues. With 5 bases removed from V and 0 bases from J, the gap between germline ends came to 20 bases. Here the CDR3 DNA reads TGTGCCAGCAGTAGTACCGGGAGAGTTTATAGCTCTGGAAACACCATATATTTT. The encoded protein is CASSSTGRVYSSGNTIYF.

The chain recombines TRBV21-1 with TRBJ2-1; the table's D call, TRBD2, was not checked against the DNA. TRBV21-1 is designated a pseudogene. There are 13 residues in the CDR3. The CDR3 spells CASSHRAGNEQFF. Here the CDR3 DNA reads TGTGCCAGCAGCCACAGAGCGGGAAATGAGCAGTTCTTC.

The rearrangement joins TRBV4-3 to TRBJ2-5, with a possible D match to TRBD2 (6 bases). The germline CDR1 and CDR2 sequences are LGHNA and YSLEER. V was trimmed by 0 bases and J by 1 base, leaving 6 bases between them. CDR3 length: 14 amino acids. CDR3 coding DNA: TGCGCCAGCAGCCAAGAAGCGGGCCAAGAGACCCAGTACTTC. Protein sequence: CASSQEAGQETQYF.

The chain uses TRBV7-3 and TRBJ2-1; TRBD2 might be the D (6 bases). V was clipped by 2 bases and J by 6 bases, with 11 bases between them. Germline lookup yields CDR1 SGHTA and CDR2 FQGTGA. The CDR3 sequence is 14 residues long. The CDR3 sequence: CASSLGGLPNEQFF. CDR3 DNA: TGTGCCAGCAGCTTAGGGGGACTCCCCAATGAGCAGTTCTTC.

V gene TRBV30 combines with J gene TRBJ1-2; TRBD1 aligns across 7 bases. Unmatched junction bases numbered 5, after V lost 7 bases and J lost 0 bases. This CDR3 comprises 13 residues. In germline, CDR1 is GTSNPN, CDR2 SVGIG (reference sequence). CDR3 sequence reads: CASDRKTNYGYTF. The CDR3 DNA reads TGTGCCTCGGACAGGAAGACTAACTATGGCTACACCTTC.

The gene calls are TRBV28 and TRBJ1-5; a possible D gene is TRBD1 (5 bases). This CDR3 is built from 16 residues. The germline V gene has CDR1 MDHEN and CDR2 SYDVKM. Trimming removed 6 bases at V and 5 bases at J, with 20 bases between. CDR3 amino acids: CASRYTLMRDYQPQHF. The CDR3 DNA sequence: TGTGCCAGCAGATACACCCTCATGAGGGACTATCAGCCCCAGCATTTT.

The J gene is TRBJ2-7, the V gene TRBV4-3; D is perhaps TRBD1 or TRBD2 (5 bases each). Germline V gene sequence: CDR1 LGHNA, CDR2 YSLEER. The ends were cut back, 0 bases at V and 4 bases at J, with 16 bases in the middle. The CDR3 extends over 16 amino acids. The CDR3 DNA is TGCGCCAGCAGCCAAGAATGGGGTGGTGGGGGATACGAGCAGTACTTC. Amino acids: CASSQEWGGGGYEQYF.

The rearrangement joins TRBV15 to TRBJ2-1; D might be TRBD1 (6 bases). The CDR3 is 14 amino acids. Germline CDR1 and CDR2: LNHNV and YYDKDF (reference sequence). The V end lost 6 bases, the J end lost 1 base, and 10 bases lay between the germline ends. The CDR3 sequence: CATSRRGSYNEQFF. The CDR3 DNA sequence: TGTGCCACCAGTCGTAGGGGGTCCTACAATGAGCAGTTCTTC. Full variable domain (rest looked up from reference TRBV15 and TRBJ2-1): DAMVIQNPRYQVTQFGKPVTLSCSQTLNHNVMYWYQQKSSQAPKLLFHYYDKDFNNEADTPDNFQSRRPNTSFCFLDIRSPGLGDTAMYLCATSRRGSYNEQFFGPGTRLTVL.

This clone was seen a single time. CDR3 sequence: CASSPRSTSGRNEQFF. As DNA, the CDR3 is TGTGCCAGCAGCCCAAGATCTACTAGCGGGAGGAATGAGCAGTTCTTC. This chain connects TRBV7-6 to TRBJ2-1; 12 bases align to TRBD2. Germline-derived CDR1 and CDR2 are SGHVS and FNYEAQ. This CDR3 contains 16 residues. Trimming removed 5 bases from V and 7 bases from J; junction bases left unmatched: 9.

V usage is TRBV12-3 or TRBV12-4 and J usage is TRBJ1-1, with a possible D match to TRBD1 (6 bases). The ends were cut back, 5 bases at V and 6 bases at J, with 10 bases in the middle. The CDR3 spans 12 residues. CDR3 in amino acids: CASSQAGAEAFF. The CDR3 DNA follows: TGTGCCAGCAGTCAGGCAGGGGCTGAAGCTTTCTTT.

This chain connects TRBV19 to TRBJ1-3, with D perhaps matching TRBD1 (5 bases). This CDR3 has 15 residues. The V end lost 6 bases, the J end lost 0 bases, and 12 bases lay between the germline ends. Per germline, CDR1 LNHDA and CDR2 SQIVND (reference sequence). As DNA, the CDR3 is TGTGCCAGTAGGGAAACAGGTCCCTCTGGAAACACCATATATTTT. Its translation is CASRETGPSGNTIYF.

The count of this clone is one. V is TRBV7-8 and J is TRBJ1-6, with D maybe TRBD1 (6 bases). There are 16 residues in the CDR3. The ends were cut back, 4 bases at V and 5 bases at J, with 15 bases in the middle. Germline loops: CDR1 SGHVS, CDR2 FQNEAQ. CDR3 DNA sequence: TGTGCCAGCAGCTGGGACGGGGGCCGAAATAATTCACCCCTCCACTTT. It yields the protein CASSWDGGRNNSPLHF. The whole variable domain, filled in from reference TRBV7-8 and TRBJ1-6, reads GAGVSQSPRYKVAKRGQDVALRCDPISGHVSLFWYQQALGQGPEFLTYFQNEAQLDKSGLPSDRFFAERPEGSVSTLKIQRTQQEDSAVYLCASSWDGGRNNSPLHFGNGTRLTVT.

CDR3 protein: CASTSANYGYTF. DNA for the CDR3: TGTGCCAGCACCTCGGCGAACTATGGCTACACCTTC. This chain connects TRBV28 to TRBJ1-2; D call uncertain. Germline-derived CDR1 and CDR2 are MDHEN and SYDVKM. The germline V and J ends were trimmed by 7 bases and 2 bases, with 8 bases remaining between them. The CDR3 sequence is 12 residues long.